These T cell receptor beta chains were read from a single sample in a study of T cell repertoires in cytomegalovirus infection. One entry per CDR3 protein, called by TCRdb with MiXCR from the reads. The sample consists of approximately 120,000 distinct CDR3 sequences, over 30% of them appearing once. Which antigens these TCRs recognize remains unknown. The input for sequencing was CD8+ T cells from cultured PBMCs, taken from culture after CMV antigen stimulation. These receptors originate from a human donor in good health (CMV status not recorded). Some clones in this sample may be carry-over from other donors' samples. Each CDR3 is given with its conserved first and last residue. Each record gives: CDR3 protein, CDR3 DNA, D gene, CDR3 length, V gene, J gene, clone size. D genes are given only for firm matches. Not every row has a clone size; where given, it reads once, few, many or a size class.

cdr3_aa: CASSPSAGGTGELFF
cdr3_nt: TGTGCCAGCAGCCCCTCGGCCGGCGGAACCGGGGAGCTGTTTTTT
d_call: -
cdr3_length: 15
v_call: TRBV7-8
j_call: TRBJ2-2
clone_size: -

cdr3_aa: CASSLSVGLGELFF
cdr3_nt: TGCGCCAGCAGCTTGTCTGTGGGGCTCGGGGAGCTGTTTTTT
d_call: -
cdr3_length: 14
v_call: TRBV5-1
j_call: TRBJ2-2
clone_size: -

cdr3_aa: CASSLIYSGEGYNEQFF
cdr3_nt: TGTGCCAGCAGCCTCATCTATAGCGGGGAGGGGTACAATGAGCAGTTCTTC
d_call: TRBD2
cdr3_length: 17
v_call: TRBV11-3
j_call: TRBJ2-1
clone_size: -

cdr3_aa: CASSSQDSEFYGYTF
cdr3_nt: TGTGCCAGCAGCTCCCAAGACAGTGAGTTCTATGGCTACACCTTC
d_call: -
cdr3_length: 15
v_call: TRBV7-4
j_call: TRBJ1-2
clone_size: -

cdr3_aa: CASSSPDTGQVNEKLFF
cdr3_nt: TGTGCCAGCAGCTCGCCGGATACCGGACAGGTTAATGAAAAACTGTTTTTT
d_call: TRBD1
cdr3_length: 17
v_call: TRBV5-4
j_call: TRBJ1-4
clone_size: once

cdr3_aa: CASSGSWRETQYF
cdr3_nt: TGTGCCAGCAGTGGCAGCTGGAGGGAGACCCAGTACTTC
d_call: -
cdr3_length: 13
v_call: TRBV12-3/TRBV12-4
j_call: TRBJ2-5
clone_size: few

cdr3_aa: CASSDGVPSFGYTF
cdr3_nt: TGTGCCAGCAGTGACGGCGTCCCCAGTTTTGGCTACACCTTC
d_call: -
cdr3_length: 14
v_call: TRBV6-2/TRBV6-3
j_call: TRBJ1-2
clone_size: -

cdr3_aa: CATRQGANTEAFF
cdr3_nt: TGTGCCACCAGACAGGGGGCGAACACTGAAGCTTTCTTT
d_call: TRBD1
cdr3_length: 13
v_call: TRBV19
j_call: TRBJ1-1
clone_size: -

cdr3_aa: CASSQGQAATHQPQHF
cdr3_nt: TGTGCCAGCAGTCAGGGACAGGCCGCCACCCATCAGCCCCAGCATTTT
d_call: TRBD1
cdr3_length: 16
v_call: TRBV28
j_call: TRBJ1-5
clone_size: -

cdr3_aa: CASSYRRDNQPQHF
cdr3_nt: TGTGCCAGCAGTTACCGGCGGGACAATCAGCCCCAGCATTTT
d_call: -
cdr3_length: 14
v_call: TRBV6-6
j_call: TRBJ1-5
clone_size: many

cdr3_aa: CASSLRGRGTEAFF
cdr3_nt: TGTGCCAGCAGCTTGCGGGGGCGCGGGACTGAAGCTTTCTTT
d_call: -
cdr3_length: 14
v_call: TRBV13
j_call: TRBJ1-1
clone_size: once

cdr3_aa: CASISGVAYEQYF
cdr3_nt: TGTGCCAGCATAAGCGGGGTAGCCTACGAGCAGTACTTC
d_call: TRBD2
cdr3_length: 13
v_call: TRBV6-2/TRBV6-3
j_call: TRBJ2-7
clone_size: -

cdr3_aa: CASSYSRTGYNEQFF
cdr3_nt: TGTGCCAGCAGTTACTCACGGACAGGCTACAATGAGCAGTTCTTC
d_call: TRBD1
cdr3_length: 15
v_call: TRBV6-6
j_call: TRBJ2-1
clone_size: -